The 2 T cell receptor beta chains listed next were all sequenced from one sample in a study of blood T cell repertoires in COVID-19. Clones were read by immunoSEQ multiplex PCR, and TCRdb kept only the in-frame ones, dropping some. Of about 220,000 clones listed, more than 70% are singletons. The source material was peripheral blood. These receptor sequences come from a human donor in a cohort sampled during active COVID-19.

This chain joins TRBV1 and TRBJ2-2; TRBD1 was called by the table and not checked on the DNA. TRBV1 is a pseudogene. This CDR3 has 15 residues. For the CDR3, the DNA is TGCACCAGCAGCCATTGGGGCAGGGCCCCCGGGGAGCTGTTTTTT. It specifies CTSSHWGRAPGELFF.

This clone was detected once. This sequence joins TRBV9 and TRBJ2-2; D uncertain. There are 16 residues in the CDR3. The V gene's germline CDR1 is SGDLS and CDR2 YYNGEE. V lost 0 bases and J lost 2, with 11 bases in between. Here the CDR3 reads CASSVGALANTGELFF. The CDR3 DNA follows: TGTGCCAGCAGCGTAGGGGCCCTGGCTAACACCGGGGAGCTGTTTTTT.